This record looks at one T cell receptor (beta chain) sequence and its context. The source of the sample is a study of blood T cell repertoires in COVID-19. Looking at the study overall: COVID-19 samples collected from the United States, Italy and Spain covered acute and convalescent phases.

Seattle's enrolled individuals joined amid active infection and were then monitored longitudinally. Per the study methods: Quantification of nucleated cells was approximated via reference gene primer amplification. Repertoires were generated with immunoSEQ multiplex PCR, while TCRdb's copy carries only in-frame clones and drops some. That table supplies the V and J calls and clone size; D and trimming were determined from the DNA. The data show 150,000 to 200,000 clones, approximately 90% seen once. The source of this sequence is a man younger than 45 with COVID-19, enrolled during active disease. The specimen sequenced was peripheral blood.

The CDR3 DNA sequence: TGTGCCACCAGCAGAGAAGAAAACACGGGACTAGCGGACAATGAGCAGTTCTTC. It encodes CATSREENTGLADNEQFF. This sequence joins TRBV15 and TRBJ2-1; 11 bases agree with TRBD2. The germline V gene has CDR1 LNHNV and CDR2 YYDKDF (reference sequence). The ends lost 0 bases at V and 5 bases at J; junction bases unmatched: 9. The CDR3 has 18 amino acids. Full variable domain (outside the CDR3, taken from reference TRBV15 and TRBJ2-1): DAMVIQNPRYQVTQFGKPVTLSCSQTLNHNVMYWYQQKSSQAPKLLFHYYDKDFNNEADTPDNFQSRRPNTSFCFLDIRSPGLGDTAMYLCATSREENTGLADNEQFFGPGTRLTVL.